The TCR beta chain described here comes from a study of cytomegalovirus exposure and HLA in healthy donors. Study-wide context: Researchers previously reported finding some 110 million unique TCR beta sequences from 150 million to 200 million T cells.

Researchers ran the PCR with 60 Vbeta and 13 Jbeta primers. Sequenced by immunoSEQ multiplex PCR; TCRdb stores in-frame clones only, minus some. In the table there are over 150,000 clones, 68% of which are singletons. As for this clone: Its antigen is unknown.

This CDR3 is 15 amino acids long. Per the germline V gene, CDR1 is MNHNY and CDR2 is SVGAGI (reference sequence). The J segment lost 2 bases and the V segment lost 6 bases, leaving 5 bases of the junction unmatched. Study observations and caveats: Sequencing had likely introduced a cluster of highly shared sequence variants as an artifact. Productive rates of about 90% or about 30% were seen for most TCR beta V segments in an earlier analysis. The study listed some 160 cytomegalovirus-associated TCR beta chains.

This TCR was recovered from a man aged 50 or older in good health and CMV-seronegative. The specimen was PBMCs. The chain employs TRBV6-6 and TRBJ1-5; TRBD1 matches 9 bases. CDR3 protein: CASRQQGAGNQPQHF. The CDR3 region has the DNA TGTGCCAGCAGGCAACAGGGGGCTGGCAATCAGCCCCAGCATTTT.